This T cell receptor beta chain came from a study of human thymus T cells. General study results and limits: Thymic and blood repertoires seemed to show skewed V and J gene use. Highly overlapping thymic repertoires in unrelated individuals were reported by related research.

TCRdb keeps only in-frame clones here, not all; method: immunoSEQ multiplex PCR. The sample has 78,000 or so clones, nearly 98% seen once; the top ten hold 0.025% to 0.04%. Resections removed during corrective heart surgery provided the thymus tissue used. Healthy Finnish infants undergoing corrective surgery for congenital heart defects provided the donor material. CDR3 length: 17 residues. Germline values: CDR1 SGHVS, CDR2 FNYEAQ. With 5 bases removed from V and 0 bases from J, the gap between germline ends came to 14 bases. Concerning this clone: Its target is unknown.

V and J are TRBV7-6 and TRBJ2-6; TRBD1 or TRBD2 may be the D gene (5 bases each). Source material: thymus tissue. This receptor was obtained from a boy under three years old with a congenital heart defect but otherwise immunologically healthy. CDR3 loop: CASSPGPPVSGANVLTF. Written as DNA, the CDR3 is TGTGCCAGCAGCCCGGGACCGCCGGTCTCTGGGGCCAACGTCCTGACTTTC.